What follows is one T cell receptor (beta chain) and its context. Its antigen is currently not known. Nothing much larger sits one base from this clone, and base qualities are not available. The library came from the immunoSEQ multiplex PCR assay. A mixture of 60 forward primers for TCR Vbeta segments and 13 reverse primers for TCR Jbeta segments was used in the multiplex PCR. The CDR3 region of rearranged TCR beta genes was amplified from genomic DNA by a multiplex PCR assay. The Illumina HiSeq System was used to sequence the amplified TCR beta libraries as 87-base-pair reads. Turning to the authors' computational methods: A later analysis counted approximately 84 million unique TCR beta chains across the 666 repertoires, and some 11 million of these chains were shared by at least two donors. A nearest-neighbor algorithm error-corrected the raw reads and collapsed the reads into unique sequences, merging closely related sequences to remove PCR and sequencing errors. To assign V, D and J gene segments, CDR3 sequences were aligned to IMGT reference sequences. Each retained sequence needed at least a six-nucleotide match to both a V gene segment and a J gene segment. A rearrangement counted as productive if the CDR3 had no stop codons and remained in frame with V and J, and every other rearrangement counted as non-productive. CDR3 was defined according to IMGT convention as the region running from the second conserved V-encoded cysteine to the conserved J-encoded phenylalanine. Sequences without an unambiguous match to a single V gene segment were excluded from the earlier analysis of several hundred of the donors. In an earlier analysis of a few hundred of the donors, V segments were called functional above 56.7% productive rearrangements and were called segregating when the between-donor standard deviation exceeded 5%. A statistical classification framework was developed to diagnose cytomegalovirus status using the catalog of TCR beta chain sequences. A later analysis assigned V and J genes by comparing TCR nucleotide sequences with IMGT/GENE-DB human TR gene sequences. A later analysis assigned CDR3 sequences and most-parsimonious VDJ recombination scenarios with the TCRdist pipeline. In a later analysis, each TCR beta chain was defined by its CDR3 amino acid sequence together with its V-gene family, and reads without a unique V-gene family were excluded. In a later analysis, 500 to 650 highly shared, low-generation-probability nucleotide sequences were removed to address suspected cross-contamination and a sequencing artifact. A later analysis calculated a clonal expansion index for each public chain from normalized within-repertoire ranks of inferred template counts. In a later analysis, generation probabilities were computed using a VDJ recombination model fitted to out-of-frame rearrangements, and the results were checked against IGoR. Hypergeometric tests were used in a later analysis to score TCR-TCR, TCR-HLA and TCR-CMV co-occurrence, with a repertoire-size bias correction applied to the TCR pairs. False discovery rates were estimated in a later analysis by permuting HLA or CMV assignments 20 times. In a later analysis, co-occurring TCRs were grouped using DBSCAN, and TCRdist sequence similarity was added for clustering within HLA-allele-positive subsets. For co-occurrence clustering, repertoires with fewer than 30,000 or more than 120,000 public chains were excluded, along with about five repertoires with anomalous nucleotide sharing. Imported from immuneACCESS, the table was reduced by TCRdb to in-frame sequences with V and J called. These copies leave out some clones; in studies compared against another copy, an unresolved V gene accounts for under half, and the cause of the remainder is not known. V and J calls and clone size are given by that table; D and trimming were obtained from the DNA. Within this sample are some 190,000 clones, with around 80% of them counted one time only. Around 2.3% of the sample goes to the ten largest clones.

The cohort consisted of 650 to 700 healthy bone marrow donors. At the time of sampling, all cohort members were nominally healthy, though unrecorded immune exposures were likely present. The donor tested CMV seropositive and was one of the 289 seropositive cohort members. Each donor provided a peripheral blood sample, and peripheral blood mononuclear cells were used for TCR beta sequencing. The Qiagen DNeasy Blood Extraction Kit was used to extract genomic DNA from the blood cell samples. This record belongs to a study of cytomegalovirus exposure and HLA in healthy donors (dated by TCRdb to 2016 to 2017). In terms of the full investigation: An earlier analysis of roughly 610 of the donors reported about 300 Gb of sequence data and 100 million to 120 million unique TCR beta sequences obtained from about 180 million T cells. An early release that covered around 590 HLA-typed donors contained about 300 gigabases of sequencing data and around 85 million unique TCR sequences. Among the roughly 400 genotyped donors, approximately 76% belonged to the genetic ancestry cluster associated with self-reported Caucasian donors. The study was designed to test whether signatures of past pathogen exposure could be identified by cataloging public T cell receptors. Using immunosequencing, the study profiled T cell repertoires from roughly 650 subjects and related those repertoires to cytomegalovirus serostatus. In addition to the first cohort of 500 to 850 subjects, a separate validation cohort of around 110 different subjects was used. The study combined high-throughput TCR immunosequencing, statistical association of individual TCRs with disease status, and machine learning to predict cytomegalovirus infection status. To study patterns of TCR occurrence, a later analysis re-analyzed previously published TCR beta repertoires from 666 donors and added high-resolution HLA genotyping. The later analysis used no new phenotypic data to find candidate immune exposures, relying instead on TCR beta sequences and their occurrence across donors. An earlier analysis of around 540 of the donors applied high-throughput TCR beta sequencing to assess whether each TCR beta V gene segment acted as functional or pseudogenic. Donor age, sex, ethnicity and CMV serostatus were compiled together with the repertoire data. Genome-wide SNP genotypes for about 65% of the roughly 670 donors were used in a later genetic analysis, which treated that subset as a discovery cohort. Every discovery cohort repertoire had been produced on one sequencing platform. HLA typing covered class I and class II loci at four-digit resolution. The number of donors typed differed by locus, with about 629-630 for A, B, C, DRB1 and DQB1, around 500 for DQA1, 600 to 610 for DPA1, and 450 to 480 for DPB1. Roughly five DR-DQ haplotypes were treated as single units for association and clustering because of strong linkage in the cohort. Among some 400 genotyped donors of the cohort, an average of about 220,000 unique TCR beta nucleotide sequences was sequenced per donor, of which approximately 18% were non-productive.

The full study reports these points: Broadly in line with IMGT annotations, most TCR beta V segments showed up in productive rearrangements about 87% or about 30% of the time in an earlier analysis of some 590 of the donors. Because some donors lacked HLA typing at each locus, the association tests relied only on the typed subset. In a later analysis, TCR association rates were found to vary across HLA loci, with the most associated TCRs seen for DRB1 alleles and the fewest for HLA-C alleles. A further reported finding was that TCR beta sequences accurately predicted the HLA-A and HLA-B alleles for most subjects in the first cohort. According to a later genetic analysis, donors in an Asian-associated ancestry cluster had fewer N-insertions in productive TCRs than the approximately 670-donor mean. Compared with equally common non-associated chains, HLA-associated TCR beta chains in a later analysis were more clonally expanded and had lower generation probabilities. V-gene and J-gene trimming of TCR beta chains was associated with a missense DCLRE1C variant in a later genetic analysis, and the association was replicated in an independent cohort. At a false discovery rate of 0.05, a later analysis linked 16,951 TCR beta sequences to specific HLA alleles. Across donors, most TCR sequences were observed very rarely, whereas some public TCRs were present in many individuals. Only TCR beta chains were sequenced in this cohort, and the absence of alpha or paired-chain data limited detectable features. A cluster of highly shared sequence variants was judged likely to be a technical artifact of the sequencing pipeline. The presence/absence analyses assumed that sequencing depth was roughly uniform across donors, and that assumption may not be true. The authors suggested that the approach could potentially be generalized to other disease states and immunological phenotypes. When HLA alleles, especially DR and DQ, strongly co-occurred, attributing TCR associations to individual alleles was difficult. Correlated functional status among segregating V segments might be attributable to linkage disequilibrium, but an unknown experimental factor could not be ruled out. In vitro tests confirmed that a few of the cytomegalovirus-associated TCR beta chains recognize cytomegalovirus antigens. The classifier was reported to diagnose cytomegalovirus status with high specificity and sensitivity in both the original cohort and the validation cohort. A later analysis reported that several top co-occurrence clusters appeared linked to parvovirus B19, influenza, CMV and Epstein-Barr virus. For the cohort, immune exposure information was limited to CMV serostatus. A later analysis found that most CMV-associated TCR beta chains appeared HLA-restricted, with HLA associations seemingly driven largely by CMV exposure. Because counts were too low, around 18 rarely observed V segments, including chromosome 9 orphons, were left out of the earlier analysis of a few hundred of the donors. In the study, around 160 TCR beta chains were listed as associated with cytomegalovirus.

The sequencing input was PBMCs. The sequence was collected from a woman aged 25 to 39 in good health and CMV-seropositive.

The CDR3 sequence is CASSLTGGVYEQYF. The DNA reads as follows: TGTGCCAGCAGCTTAACGGGGGGGGTCTACGAGCAGTACTTC. The sequence is built from TRBV7-6 and TRBJ2-7; 8 junctional bases match TRBD2. The germline V gene sets CDR1 to SGHVS and CDR2 to FNYEAQ. V is cut back by 2 bases and J by 3 bases, with 3 bases in the junction unmatched. The cysteine opens and the phenylalanine closes a CDR3 of 14 amino acids. Just CDR3 DNA is preserved here, 42 bases in frame from base 1. Reference TRBV7-6 and TRBJ2-7 genes cover what lies past the CDR3, so the full variable domain is GAGVSQSPRYKVTKRGQDVALRCDPISGHVSLYWYRQALGQGPEFLTYFNYEAQQDKSGLPNDRFSAERPEGSISTLTIQRTEQRDSAMYRCASSLTGGVYEQYFGPGTRLTVT.